The source of this TCR beta chain is a study of blood T cells in healthy people across ages. Study-wide points: Researchers report that TCR beta diversity correlated strongly with naive T cell percentage.

Details on this clonotype: Its antigen is as yet unknown.

The germline V gene has CDR1 DFQATT and CDR2 SNEGSKA (reference sequence). Trimming took off 4 bases at V and 5 bases at J, with 12 bases between the two ends. There are 13 residues in the CDR3. A J-beta primer mix and a sample-barcoded 5' primer were used in a second PCR of roughly 6 to 11 cycles. MiXCR was run by TCRdb on the 5' RACE reads, yielding one entry per CDR3 protein. Counted here are about 830,000 distinct CDR3 sequences, about 59% occurring once; the ten biggest clones make up 25% to 30%. The J gene is TRBJ1-5, the V gene TRBV20-1; D unclear. The sequencing sample was made of blood. This TCR was recovered from a man aged 25-40 years in good health. The DNA of the CDR3 is TGCAGTGCTACTCTTTCCAGCGATCAGCCCCAGCATTTT. Translation gives CSATLSSDQPQHF.